This T cell receptor beta chain is drawn from a study of CD8 T cells in ankylosing spondylitis. In making TCR beta libraries, quantitative 5'-RACE with molecular barcodes was used. TCRdb re-called the 5' RACE reads with MiXCR, one entry per CDR3 protein. This sample has 400,000 or so distinct CDR3 sequences, with roughly 26% found just once. Whole-study findings and limits: There was reportedly significant enrichment of clones that were disease-linked in matched ankylosing spondylitis synovial fluid. In ankylosing spondylitis blood, a motif of roughly 8 highly homologous TCR beta variants appeared characteristic.

V lost 1 base to trimming and J lost 8 bases, with 9 bases between them. CDR1 is SGHAT and CDR2 is FQNNGV in the germline V gene. CDR3 length: 14 amino acids. As to this clonotype: Its antigen is not known.

The chain has TRBV11-2 and TRBJ1-6; possible D gene TRBD1, 5 bases. The receptor was derived from a male donor with ankylosing spondylitis. The sample comprised blood, either unsorted or a sorted T cell fraction (not recorded which). The CDR3 sequence is CASSLGDRHSPLHF. The CDR3, as DNA: TGTGCCAGCAGCTTAGGGGACCGCCATTCACCCCTCCACTTT. Looking up the rest from reference TRBV11-2 and TRBJ1-6 gives the full variable domain: EAGVAQSPRYKIIEKRQSVAFWCNPISGHATLYWYQQILGQGPKLLIQFQNNGVVDDSQLPKDRFSAERLKGVDSTLKIQPAKLEDSAVYLCASSLGDRHSPLHFGNGTRLTVT.